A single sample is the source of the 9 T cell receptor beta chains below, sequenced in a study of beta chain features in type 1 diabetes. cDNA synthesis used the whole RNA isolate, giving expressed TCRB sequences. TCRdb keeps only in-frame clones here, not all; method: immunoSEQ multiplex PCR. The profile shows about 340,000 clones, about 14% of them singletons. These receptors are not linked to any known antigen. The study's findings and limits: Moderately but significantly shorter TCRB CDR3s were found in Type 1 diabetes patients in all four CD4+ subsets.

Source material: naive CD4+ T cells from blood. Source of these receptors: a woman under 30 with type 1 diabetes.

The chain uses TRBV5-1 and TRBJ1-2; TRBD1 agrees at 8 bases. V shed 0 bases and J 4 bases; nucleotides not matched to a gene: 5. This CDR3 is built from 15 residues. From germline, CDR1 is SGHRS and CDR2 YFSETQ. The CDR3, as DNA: TGCGCCAGCAGCTTGGACGCAGGGGGCAGCTATGGCTACACCTTC. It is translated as CASSLDAGGSYGYTF.

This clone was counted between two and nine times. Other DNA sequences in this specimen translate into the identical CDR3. The CDR3 bases are TGCGCCAGCAGCTTGCAGGGAACAGATACGCAGTATTTT. This gives the protein CASSLQGTDTQYF. The genes are TRBV5-1 and TRBJ2-3; the D gene is possibly TRBD1 (5 bases). This CDR3 is 13 amino acids long. Trimming shortened V by 1 base and J by 3 bases, and 6 bases separated the two germline ends. The V gene's germline CDR1 is SGHRS and CDR2 YFSETQ. Using reference TRBV5-1 and TRBJ2-3 for the parts outside the CDR3, the full variable domain is KAGVTQTPRYLIKTRGQQVTLSCSPISGHRSVSWYQQTPGQGLQFLFEYFSETQRNKGNFPGRFSGRQFSNSRSEMNVSTLELGDSALYLCASSLQGTDTQYFGPGTRLTVL.

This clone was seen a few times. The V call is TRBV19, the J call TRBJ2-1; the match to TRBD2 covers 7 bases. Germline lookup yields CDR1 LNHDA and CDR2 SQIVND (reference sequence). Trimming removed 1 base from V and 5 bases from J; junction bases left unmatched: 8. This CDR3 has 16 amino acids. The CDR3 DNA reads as TGTGCCAGTAGTATAGGACGCGGGAGATCCCACAATGAGCAGTTCTTC. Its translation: CASSIGRGRSHNEQFF.

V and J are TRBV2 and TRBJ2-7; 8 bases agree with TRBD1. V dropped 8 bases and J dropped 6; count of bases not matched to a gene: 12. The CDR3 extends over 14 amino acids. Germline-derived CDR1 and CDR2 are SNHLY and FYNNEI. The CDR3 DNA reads TGTGCCAGCCAGGCGACGGGACAGGAGGGCGAGCAGTACGTC. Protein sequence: CASQATGQEGEQYV.

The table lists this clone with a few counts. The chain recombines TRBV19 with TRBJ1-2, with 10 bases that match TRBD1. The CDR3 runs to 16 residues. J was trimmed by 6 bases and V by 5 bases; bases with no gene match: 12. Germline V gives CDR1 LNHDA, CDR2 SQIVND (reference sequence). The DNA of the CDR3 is TGTGCCAGTAGTCACCCTCGACAGGGGGCAACAGATGGCTACACCTTC. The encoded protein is CASSHPRQGATDGYTF.

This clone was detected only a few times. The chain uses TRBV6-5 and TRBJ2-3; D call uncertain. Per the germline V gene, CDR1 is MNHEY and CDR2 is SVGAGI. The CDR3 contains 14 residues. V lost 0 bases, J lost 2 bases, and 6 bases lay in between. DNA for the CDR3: TGTGCCAGCAGTTACTCATGGCCCACAGATACGCAGTATTTT. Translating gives CASSYSWPTDTQYF.

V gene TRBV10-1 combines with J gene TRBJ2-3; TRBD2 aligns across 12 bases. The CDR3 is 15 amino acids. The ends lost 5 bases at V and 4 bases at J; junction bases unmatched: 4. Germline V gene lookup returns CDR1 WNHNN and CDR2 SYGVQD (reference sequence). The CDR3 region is CASSPTSGRSDTQYF. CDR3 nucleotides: TGCGCCAGCAGTCCAACTAGCGGGAGGTCAGATACGCAGTATTTT.

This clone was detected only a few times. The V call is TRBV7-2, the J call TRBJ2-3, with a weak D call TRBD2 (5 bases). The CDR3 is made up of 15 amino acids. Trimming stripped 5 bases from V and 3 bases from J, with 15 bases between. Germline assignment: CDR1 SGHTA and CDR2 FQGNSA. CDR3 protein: CASSKLDIRTDTQYF. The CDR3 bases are TGTGCCAGCAGCAAACTAGACATTCGTACAGATACGCAGTATTTT. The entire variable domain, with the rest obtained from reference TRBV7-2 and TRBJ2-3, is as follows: GAGVSQSPSNKVTEKGKDVELRCDPISGHTALYWYRQSLGQGLEFLIYFQGNSAPDKSGLPSDRFSAERTGGSVSTLTIQRTQQEDSAVYLCASSKLDIRTDTQYFGPGTRLTVL.

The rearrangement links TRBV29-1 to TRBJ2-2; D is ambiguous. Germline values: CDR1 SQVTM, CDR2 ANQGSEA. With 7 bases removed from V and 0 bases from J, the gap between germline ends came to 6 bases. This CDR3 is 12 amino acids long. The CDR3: CSGSPNTGELFF. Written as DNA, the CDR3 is TGCAGCGGGAGCCCGAACACCGGGGAGCTGTTTTTT.